One and the same sample provided the 20 T cell receptor beta chains below, sequenced in a study of CD8 T cells in Susac syndrome. Reverse transcription of about 0.5 to 1 ug RNA was carried out with random hexamers. TCRdb reprocessed the immunoSEQ multiplex PCR reads with MiXCR, giving one entry per CDR3 protein. The sample contains roughly 140,000 distinct CDR3 sequences, 94% of which appear only once. Material: CD8+ T cells from PBMCs. Receptors were obtained from a human donor in good health.

J is TRBJ2-7 and V is TRBV20-1; 9 bases align to TRBD2. V lost 2 bases to trimming and J lost 2 bases; unmatched junction nucleotides: 1. Germline V lookup: CDR1 DFQATT, CDR2 SNEGSKA (reference sequence). This CDR3 has 13 amino acids. The CDR3 protein is CSARRLAAYEQYF. In nucleotides, the CDR3 is TGCAGTGCTAGACGACTAGCGGCCTACGAGCAGTACTTC.

V gene TRBV4-3 combines with J gene TRBJ1-5, with no clear D. Germline CDR1 and CDR2: LGHNA and YSLEER. The CDR3 is made up of 13 amino acids. The ends were cut back, 0 bases at V and 5 bases at J, with 5 bases in the middle. This CDR3 is CASSQDGYQPQHF. The DNA of the CDR3 is TGCGCCAGCAGCCAAGATGGGTATCAGCCCCAGCATTTT.

The DNA for the CDR3 is TGTGCCAGCAGTTACTCCGGCCAGGGGGGAATCCAAGAGACCCAGTACTTC. It is translated as CASSYSGQGGIQETQYF. The chain links TRBV6-2 or TRBV6-3 to TRBJ2-5; maybe TRBD1 (7 bases). The CDR3 loop spans 17 amino acids. In germline, CDR1 is MNHEY, CDR2 SVGEGT. The V end lost 0 bases, the J end lost 1 base, and 15 bases lay between the germline ends.

This chain joins TRBV20-1 and TRBJ2-7; D could derive from TRBD1 or TRBD2 (5 bases each). The CDR3 length is 13 residues. Germline CDR1 and CDR2: DFQATT and SNEGSKA (reference sequence). V was cut by 3 bases and J by 2 bases, with 11 bases left in between. The CDR3 loop is CSASWGSAYEQYF. The CDR3, as DNA: TGCAGTGCTAGTTGGGGGAGCGCCTACGAGCAGTACTTC.

The rearrangement links TRBV6-5 to TRBJ1-1; D not resolved. Trimming removed 8 bases from V and 1 base from J, with 8 bases in between. The CDR3 contains 12 residues. Germline V gene sequence: CDR1 MNHEY, CDR2 SVGAGI. The CDR3 DNA reads TGTGCCAGCTTCGGGCCGAACACTGAAGCTTTCTTT. As protein: CASFGPNTEAFF.

This clonotype was picked up one time. This chain links TRBV29-1 with TRBJ2-1; D is unclear. CDR1 and CDR2 from the germline V gene are SQVTM and ANQGSEA. The CDR3 runs 13 residues. Deletions cut 7 bases from V and 4 bases from J, with 14 bases between. CDR3 DNA: TGCAGCGCTGGAGATGGTTCGTACAATGAGCAGTTCTTC. Translation: CSAGDGSYNEQFF.

The V and J genes are TRBV5-1 and TRBJ2-3, with 8 bases identical to TRBD2. The V segment lost 5 bases and the J segment 2 bases; nucleotides outside the gene matches: 7. Germline loops: CDR1 SGHRS, CDR2 YFSETQ. The CDR3 covers 15 residues. The chain's CDR3 is CASSPGTSHTDTQYF. The CDR3 nucleotides read TGCGCCAGCAGTCCCGGGACTAGTCACACAGATACGCAGTATTTT.

The chain joins TRBV12-3 or TRBV12-4 to TRBJ2-1; 8 nucleotides line up with TRBD2. Trimming took 3 bases from V and 7 from J; bases not matched to a gene: 2. CDR3 length: 13 residues. In DNA, the CDR3 is TGTGCCAGCAGTTTCGGGGGGGAGAATGAGCAGTTCTTC. Translation: CASSFGGENEQFF.

The chain recombines TRBV6-1 with TRBJ2-7, with D perhaps TRBD2 (6 bases). Trimming left V 1 base short and J 3 bases short, with 19 bases between. Germline CDR1 reads MNHNS; CDR2 reads SASEGT. CDR3 length: 17 residues. The CDR3: CASSEGPPGSGYYEQYF. The CDR3 DNA reads TGTGCCAGCAGTGAAGGGCCCCCTGGTAGCGGCTACTACGAGCAGTACTTC.

The V call is TRBV25-1, the J call TRBJ2-1; no definite D call. V lost 3 bases and J 3 bases, leaving 6 bases between the germline ends. The CDR3 sequence is 13 residues long. CDR1 and CDR2 (germline): MGHDK, SYGVNS. CDR3 in DNA: TGTGCCAGCAGTGACCCGGGCTACAATGAGCAGTTCTTC. It specifies CASSDPGYNEQFF.

The chain is built from TRBV20-1 and TRBJ2-1; maybe TRBD1 (5 bases). Germline V gives CDR1 DFQATT, CDR2 SNEGSKA (reference sequence). The V end lost 0 bases, the J end lost 0 bases, and 9 bases lay between the germline ends. The CDR3 totals 15 residues. The CDR3 DNA follows: TGCAGTGCTAGAGAACCAGGGAACTCCTACAATGAGCAGTTCTTC. It encodes CSAREPGNSYNEQFF.

This clonotype was counted a few times. This CDR3 is CASSPGVSYEQYF. CDR3 DNA: TGTGCCAGCAGTCCCGGGGTCTCCTACGAGCAGTACTTC. This chain joins TRBV27 and TRBJ2-7, with D possibly being TRBD2 (5 bases). Per the germline V gene, CDR1 is MNHEY and CDR2 is SMNVEV (reference sequence). The V gene lost 5 bases and the J gene lost 0 bases, with 8 bases spanning the gap. CDR3 length equals 13 residues.

V is TRBV6-5 and J is TRBJ1-1; 7 nucleotides line up with TRBD1. The ends lost 6 bases at V and 6 bases at J; junction bases unmatched: 10. Per the germline V gene, CDR1 is MNHEY and CDR2 is SVGAGI. This CDR3 has 14 residues. CDR3 nucleotide sequence: TGTGCCAGCAGCACAGGGGCAGGTATCTCTGAAGCTTTCTTT. This encodes CASSTGAGISEAFF.

This clonotype was seen just once. This chain connects TRBV20-1 to TRBJ2-7; 7 bases are shared with TRBD2. With 8 bases clipped from V and 3 bases from J, the junction kept 10 bases outside the gene matches. The CDR3 runs 13 residues. The germline gives CDR1 DFQATT, CDR2 SNEGSKA (reference sequence). The CDR3 DNA reads TGCAGTATACCCGGGACTACCATCTACGAGCAGTACTTC. Its protein product is CSIPGTTIYEQYF.

The genes are TRBV9 and TRBJ2-3; TRBD2 aligns across 13 bases. CDR3 length equals 17 residues. The germline V gene has CDR1 SGDLS and CDR2 YYNGEE. J lost 2 bases, V lost 3 bases, and 6 bases had no gene match. In DNA form, the CDR3 reads TGTGCCAGCAGCGAAGAACTAGCGGGAGGGATCACAGATACGCAGTATTTT. It yields the protein CASSEELAGGITDTQYF.

V usage is TRBV7-3 and J usage is TRBJ2-1; 10 bases are shared with TRBD2. Germline loops: CDR1 SGHTA, CDR2 FQGTGA. CDR3 length: 15 amino acids. The V gene end was trimmed by 3 bases and the J gene end by 8 bases; junction bases not matched to a gene: 7. In DNA form, the CDR3 reads TGTGCCAGCAGCTTGTCGGCTAGCGGGAGCCATGAGCAGTTCTTC. This sequence encodes CASSLSASGSHEQFF.

The V gene is TRBV7-9, the J gene TRBJ2-5; D gene unclear. The ends were cut back, 0 bases at V and 6 bases at J, with 11 bases in the middle. The CDR3 is 14 residues long. Per germline, CDR1 SEHNR and CDR2 FQNEAQ (reference sequence). CDR3 in amino acids: CASSLANGLQTQYF. The DNA for the CDR3 is TGTGCCAGCAGCTTAGCGAATGGCTTGCAGACCCAGTACTTC.

As to this clonotype: The junction departs from the called germline gene at one end, perhaps through a read error. The chain combines TRBV12-3 or TRBV12-4 with TRBJ2-1; 7 bases fit TRBD2. The CDR3 extends over 15 amino acids. CDR3 sequence reads: CASSSMTSSHNEQFF. The CDR3 nucleotides read TGTGCCAGCAGTTCGATGACTAGCTCCCACAATGAGCAGTTCTTC.

The V and J genes are TRBV7-8 and TRBJ2-5; D is possibly TRBD1 (6 bases). The ends were cut back, 5 bases at V and 5 bases at J, with 15 bases in the middle. This CDR3 spans 14 amino acids. Germline values: CDR1 SGHVS, CDR2 FQNEAQ. CDR3 sequence (DNA): TGTGCCAGCAGCCGAAAACAGGGCGGGGAGACCCAGTACTTC. Translating gives CASSRKQGGETQYF.

The V gene is TRBV20-1, the J gene TRBJ2-7; TRBD1 is a possible D gene (6 bases). CDR1 is DFQATT, CDR2 SNEGSKA, per germline (reference sequence). The ends were cut back, 5 bases at V and 0 bases at J, with 8 bases in the middle. The CDR3 has 12 amino acids. The CDR3 region is CSALDSSYEQYF. The DNA for the CDR3 is TGCAGTGCTTTGGACAGCTCCTACGAGCAGTACTTC.